Sequencing of this T cell receptor beta chain was carried out in a study of T cell repertoires in cytomegalovirus infection (dated by TCRdb to between 2018 and 2020). Context from the whole study: Because public TCR beta signatures pointed to carriage of CMV infection together with the matching HLA type, the HLA type of each donor mattered for the analysis.

Sequencing relied on an Illumina HiSeq 1500. The public sequencing data were trimmed at Q25 with fastp and processed into clonotypes with MiXCR by TCRdb, which kept only in-frame beta chains. Rows matching on CDR3 protein sequence are summarized as one entry with the most common DNA and genes. This sample lists around 530,000 distinct CDR3 sequences; less than 30% were detected once. Over 10% of the sample belongs to the ten largest clones. Overall study outcomes, separate from this receptor: In both this cohort and an independent roughly 360-donor cohort, the cumulative frequency of public TCR beta family members distinguished carriers of CMV infection plus the relevant HLA type. The ex vivo response was dominated by HLA-C-restricted CMV-specific TCR beta clonotypes, and the single most frequent clonotype in two of eight donors was supplied by these HLA-C-restricted clonotypes.

This clonotype was found many times. What antigen it recognizes has not been identified. It has no much larger one-base neighbor in the sample; base qualities were not kept. V is reduced by 1 base and J by 0 bases, leaving a spacing of 14 bases between them. CDR3 length: 17 amino acids, cysteine to phenylalanine. Only the CDR3 portion is preserved as DNA: 51 bases, with reading frame beginning at the first base. CDR1 is given as SGHTA and CDR2 as FQGNSA, both from the germline V gene. Sequenced: PBMCs. The sequence was obtained from a human donor in good health (CMV status not recorded). Some clones in this sample may be carry-over from other donors' samples. The chain is encoded by TRBV7-2 joined to TRBJ2-3; matching of 7 bases hints at TRBD2 as the D gene. The DNA sequence is as follows: TGTGCCAGCAGCTTAGACGGGGGGCCCGGTAGCACAGATACGCAGTATTTT. Its protein product is CASSLDGGPGSTDTQYF.